The sequence of this T cell receptor beta chain was determined in a study of blood T cell repertoires in COVID-19 (TCRdb year 2020). Study-wide context: The collaborator samples originated in the United States, Italy and Spain and spanned the acute and convalescent phases of COVID-19. The material from the prospective study consisted of cDNA or gDNA derived from T cells, B-cell-depleted T cells, or PBMCs. Subjects who had been exposed to COVID-19, were actively infected with it, or had recovered from it provided the deeply sampled blood TCRbeta repertoires that made up the dataset. A freely available public database, intended as a resource for researchers studying the immune response to SARS-CoV-2, is where the repertoires were released. Samples came from the ongoing ImmuneRACE study (first 160 participants) plus 1,254 subjects from 6 global collaborators. Sample metadata almost always included a de-identified subject ID, COVID-19 status, age in years and sex. Where available, HLA class I and class II types were taken from metadata supplied by the sample provider and were not determined by assay-based typing.

Whole blood was collected in K2EDTA tubes by collaborating institutions according to the institutions' own protocols. For TCRbeta analysis, collaborators shipped samples in one of three forms: frozen whole blood, isolated PBMCs, or DNA extracted from either of those sample types. TCRbeta CDR3 regions were amplified from genomic DNA using the immunoSEQ Assay, a bias-controlled multiplex PCR. Per the source publication's procedure: The number of nucleated cells in each sample was estimated by amplification of reference gene primers within the assay. Sequence reads were collapsed and filtered to measure the absolute abundance of every unique TCRbeta CDR3 rearrangement. For each sample, productive Simpson clonality was calculated by taking the square root of Simpson's diversity index across productive rearrangements. As stored in TCRdb, this immuneACCESS dataset retains in-frame rearrangements with V and J assigned. A fraction of the clones does not appear; measured against another copy, unresolved V genes explain less than half of the discrepancy, and the remainder lacks a known reason. V and J calls and clone size follow that table, whereas D and trimming were derived from the DNA. A total of approximately 100,000 clones appear in this sample, 69% of them only once. The ten largest clones take up 5% to 6.5% of the sample.

On the study overall, not on this receptor specifically: The quantity of clinical and demographic metadata differed by source and by participant and was supplied without curation.

The germline V gene gives CDR1 as LGHNA and CDR2 as YNFKEQ. V loses 0 bases of germline sequence and J loses 4 bases, and the interval between the two ends is 10 bases. There are 15 amino acids in the CDR3, from cysteine to phenylalanine inclusive. Here the CDR3 DNA is all that survives: 45 bases in frame from base 1. At least ten counts were recorded for this clone. The antigen this receptor binds is unknown. Base quality data are lacking; no much larger clone is found one base away. The specimen sequenced was peripheral blood. The receptor was isolated from a man older than 75 with acute or convalescent COVID-19. The receptor chain draws on TRBV4-2 and TRBJ1-5; the D gene is perhaps TRBD1, on 5 matching bases. The DNA sequence is as follows: TGTGCCAGCAGCCAAGATCGACAGTCTAATCAGCCCCAGCATTTT. This sequence encodes CASSQDRQSNQPQHF.